These 4 T cell receptor beta chains came from one sample sequenced in a study of radiation and T cells in renal cell carcinoma. Time point defined: blood 4 weeks post-SBRT, at nephrectomy. Treatment given: 15 Gy SBRT to primary tumor, nephrectomy 4 weeks later. Here immunoSEQ multiplex PCR was the method, and the copy in TCRdb shows in-frame clones only, minus some. The table lists around 170,000 clones, roughly nine tenths of them singletons. The specimen comprised blood, sampled from a patient whose treatment included radiotherapy and nephrectomy. Receptor source: a woman in her forties or fifties with renal cell carcinoma.

This clone was detected only once. This chain links TRBV9 with TRBJ1-6; D might be TRBD1 (5 bases). Trimming shortened V by 2 bases and J by 0 bases, and 6 bases separated the two germline ends. This CDR3 comprises 15 residues. Looked up from germline, CDR1 is SGDLS and CDR2 is YYNGEE. The CDR3 DNA reads TGTGCCAGCAGCGTGACAGACTCCTATAATTCACCCCTCCACTTT. Protein: CASSVTDSYNSPLHF.

The chain recombines TRBV5-1 with TRBJ2-5, with a weak D call TRBD2 (5 bases). V was trimmed by 1 base and J by 2 bases, leaving 12 bases between them. The V gene's germline CDR1 is SGHRS and CDR2 YFSETQ. This CDR3 spans 15 amino acids. This CDR3 is CASSLMGVVQETQYF. CDR3 DNA sequence: TGCGCCAGCAGCTTGATGGGAGTTGTACAAGAGACCCAGTACTTC.

The chain recombines TRBV7-9 with TRBJ1-1; a possible D gene is TRBD1 (6 bases). CDR3 length: 15 amino acids. Per germline, CDR1 SEHNR and CDR2 FQNEAQ (reference sequence). The V end lost 5 bases, the J end lost 1 base, and 14 bases lay between the germline ends. CDR3 in DNA: TGTGCCAGCAGCGGTCCAGGGGCGAGGAACACTGAAGCTTTCTTT. This translates into CASSGPGARNTEAFF.

Only one count was recorded for this clone. The rearrangement links TRBV7-2 to TRBJ2-2, with D possibly TRBD2 on 5 matching bases. There are 14 residues in the CDR3. The V and J ends lost 5 bases and 7 bases respectively, with 14 bases between them. The germline V gene has CDR1 SGHTA and CDR2 FQGNSA. As DNA, the CDR3 is TGTGCCAGCAGCGCACAACTAGTAGGCGGGGAGCTGTTTTTT. Its protein product is CASSAQLVGGELFF. The full variable domain, in which reference TRBV7-2 and TRBJ2-2 provide the parts outside the CDR3, is GAGVSQSPSNKVTEKGKDVELRCDPISGHTALYWYRQSLGQGLEFLIYFQGNSAPDKSGLPSDRFSAERTGGSVSTLTIQRTQQEDSAVYLCASSAQLVGGELFFGEGSRLTVL.